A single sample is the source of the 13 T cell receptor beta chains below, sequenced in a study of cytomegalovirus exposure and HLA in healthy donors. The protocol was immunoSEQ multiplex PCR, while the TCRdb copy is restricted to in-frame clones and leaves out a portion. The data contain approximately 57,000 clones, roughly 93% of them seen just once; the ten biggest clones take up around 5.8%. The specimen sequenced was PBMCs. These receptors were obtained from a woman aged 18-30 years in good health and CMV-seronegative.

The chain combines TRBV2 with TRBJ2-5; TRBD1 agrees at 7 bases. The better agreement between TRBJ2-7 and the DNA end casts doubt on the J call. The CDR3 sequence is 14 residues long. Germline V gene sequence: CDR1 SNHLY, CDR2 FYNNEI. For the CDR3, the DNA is TGTGCCAGCCGCCCCCGGGACAGAGCCTACGAGCAGTACTTC. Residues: CASRPRDRAYEQYF.

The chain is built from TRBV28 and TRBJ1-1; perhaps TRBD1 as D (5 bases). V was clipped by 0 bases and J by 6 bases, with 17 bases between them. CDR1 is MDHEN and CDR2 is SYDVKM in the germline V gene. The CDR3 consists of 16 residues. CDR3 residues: CASSLWDRGAGAEAFF. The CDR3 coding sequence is TGTGCCAGCAGTTTATGGGACCGAGGGGCGGGGGCTGAAGCTTTCTTT.

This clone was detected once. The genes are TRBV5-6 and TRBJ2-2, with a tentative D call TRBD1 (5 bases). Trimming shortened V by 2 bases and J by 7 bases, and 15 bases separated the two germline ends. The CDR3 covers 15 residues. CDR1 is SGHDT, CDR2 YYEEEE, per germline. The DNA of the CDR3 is TGTGCCAGCAGCTTTCGACCGACAGTTATCGGGGAGCTGTTTTTT. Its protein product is CASSFRPTVIGELFF.

The DNA for the CDR3 is TGTGCCAGCAGCTTGGGAGGGCCGGGGGGGAGCGCCGGGGAGCTGTTTTTT. This translates into CASSLGGPGGSAGELFF. The chain has TRBV5-4 and TRBJ2-2; 8 bases are shared with TRBD2. With V trimmed by 0 bases and J by 6 bases, 10 bases remained unmatched. Germline V gene data show CDR1 as SGHNT and CDR2 as YYREEE (reference sequence). The length of the CDR3 is 17 residues.

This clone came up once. The CDR3 protein is CATQSSGDTIYF. Here the CDR3 DNA reads TGTGCCACCCAATCTTCGGGGGACACCATATATTTT. The chain uses TRBV6-5 and TRBJ1-3, with D possibly TRBD1 on 5 matching bases. Germline CDR1 reads MNHEY; CDR2 reads SVGAGI. V was trimmed by 10 bases and J by 8 bases, leaving 15 bases between them. This CDR3 spans 12 amino acids.

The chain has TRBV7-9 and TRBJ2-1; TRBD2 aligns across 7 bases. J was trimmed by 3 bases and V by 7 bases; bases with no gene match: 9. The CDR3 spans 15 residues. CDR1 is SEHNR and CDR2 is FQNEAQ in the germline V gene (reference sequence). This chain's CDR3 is CASTGSLAVYNEQFF. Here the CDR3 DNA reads TGTGCCAGCACCGGTTCGCTAGCGGTCTACAATGAGCAGTTCTTC.

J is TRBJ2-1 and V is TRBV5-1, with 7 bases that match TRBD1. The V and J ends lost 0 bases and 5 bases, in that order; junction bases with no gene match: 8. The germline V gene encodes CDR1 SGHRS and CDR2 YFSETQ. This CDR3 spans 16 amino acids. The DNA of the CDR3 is TGCGCCAGCAGCTTGGCCTGGGACAGAGGGCACAATGAGCAGTTCTTC. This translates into CASSLAWDRGHNEQFF.

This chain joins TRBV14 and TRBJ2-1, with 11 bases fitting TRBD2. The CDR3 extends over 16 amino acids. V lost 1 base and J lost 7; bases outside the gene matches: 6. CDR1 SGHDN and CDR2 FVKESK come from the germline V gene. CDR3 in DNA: TGTGCCAGCAGCCAAGCTTTAGCGGGAGGGTGGAATGAGCAGTTCTTC. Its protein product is CASSQALAGGWNEQFF.

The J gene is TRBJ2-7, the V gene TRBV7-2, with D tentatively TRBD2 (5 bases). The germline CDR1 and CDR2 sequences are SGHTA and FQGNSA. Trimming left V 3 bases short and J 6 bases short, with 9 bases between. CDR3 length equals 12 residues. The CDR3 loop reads CASSLSRGEQYF. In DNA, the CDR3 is TGTGCCAGCAGCTTGAGCCGGGGCGAGCAGTACTTC.

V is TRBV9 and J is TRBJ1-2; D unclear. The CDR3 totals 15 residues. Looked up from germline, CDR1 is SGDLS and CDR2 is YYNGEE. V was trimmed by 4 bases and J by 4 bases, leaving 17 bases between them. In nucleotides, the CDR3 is TGTGCCAGCAGCTCCTCCGGGGAGACTATCTATGGCTACACCTTC. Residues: CASSSSGETIYGYTF.

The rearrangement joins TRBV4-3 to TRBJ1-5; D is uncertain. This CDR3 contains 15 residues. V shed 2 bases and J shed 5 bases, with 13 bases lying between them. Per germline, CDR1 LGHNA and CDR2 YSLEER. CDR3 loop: CASSQTIEAYQPQHF. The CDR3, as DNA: TGCGCCAGCAGCCAAACGATCGAGGCTTATCAGCCCCAGCATTTT.

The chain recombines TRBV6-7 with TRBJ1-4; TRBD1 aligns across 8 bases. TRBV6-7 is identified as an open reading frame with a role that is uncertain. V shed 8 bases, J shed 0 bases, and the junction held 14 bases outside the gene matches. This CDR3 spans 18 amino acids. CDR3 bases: TGTGCCAGCCCCCCAGTGGGACAGGCTCAAACAACTAATGAAAAACTGTTTTTT. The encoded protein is CASPPVGQAQTTNEKLFF.

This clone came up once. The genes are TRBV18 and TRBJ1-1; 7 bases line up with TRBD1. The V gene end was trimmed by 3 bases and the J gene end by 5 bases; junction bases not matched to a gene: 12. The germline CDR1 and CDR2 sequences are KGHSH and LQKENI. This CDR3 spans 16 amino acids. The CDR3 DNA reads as TGTGCCAGCTCACCGACGAAGACAGGGCTGGGAACTGAAGCTTTCTTT. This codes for CASSPTKTGLGTEAFF.